Below, one T cell receptor (beta chain) is given with its context. This record belongs to a study of cytomegalovirus exposure and HLA in healthy donors. The primer mix had 60 Vbeta and 13 Jbeta primers. Data came from immunoSEQ multiplex PCR; TCRdb stores just in-frame clones and leaves some out. The sample has some 120,000 clones, about 69% seen once; the top ten hold 1.6%. This sequence originates from a woman between 18 and 30 years old in good health and CMV-seronegative. Sequences were obtained from PBMCs.

The CDR3 nucleotides read TGCGCCAGCAGCCAAGACCGTGTCAGCGAGTATGGCTACACCTTC. It translates to CASSQDRVSEYGYTF. This sequence joins TRBV4-1 and TRBJ1-2; D call uncertain. Trimming took 0 bases from V and 5 from J, leaving 13 bases between them. The CDR3 covers 15 residues. Germline CDR1 and CDR2: MGHRA and YSYEKL.